Below, one T cell receptor (beta chain) is given with its context. Its target is unknown. The data stem from a study of cytomegalovirus exposure and HLA in healthy donors. Study context: Genetic ancestry analysis placed under 90% of the 350 to 500 donors that were genotyped in the Caucasian-associated cluster.

PCR used 60 Vbeta primers and 13 Jbeta primers. Sequencing was performed with immunoSEQ multiplex PCR; in TCRdb, only in-frame clones are kept and a portion is missing. The sample records more than 95,000 clones, approximately 69% being singletons. General study results and limits: The study reported that TCR beta sequences accurately predicted HLA-A and HLA-B alleles in most subjects.

CDR1 ENHRY and CDR2 SYGVKD come from the germline V gene. V gave up 10 bases and J gave up 2 bases; unmatched junction bases: 10. The CDR3 is 16 residues long. Material: PBMCs. The receptor was isolated from a woman aged 50 to 65 in good health and CMV-seropositive. The chain has TRBV10-3 and TRBJ2-1; 11 nucleotides align to TRBD2. CDR3: CATLKGTSGTYNEQFF. For the CDR3, the DNA is TGTGCCACCCTCAAAGGGACTAGCGGAACCTACAATGAGCAGTTCTTC.